The clone carrying this TCR beta chain came up many times. The sample comes from a study of tumor-infiltrating lymphocytes in primary liver carcinoma. Unsorted bulk tissue, roughly 20-32 mg of it, served as the source for co-extraction of RNA and DNA. With a constant-region primer, TCR beta cDNA was made from 500 ng of total RNA. Investigators got TCR beta libraries out of three nested multiplex PCR rounds, done with slightly modified ARM-PCR. TCRdb passed the multiplex PCR reads through MiXCR, listing each CDR3 protein once. The sample includes tens of thousands of distinct CDR3 sequences, 71% of them seen just once. The clonotype was recovered from a man between 40 and 49 years old with primary liver carcinoma and hepatitis B virus infection. Sequencing was performed on liver tumor tissue from sampling region 4. Subset here: tumor region T4, right-lateral pole.

The chain's CDR3 is CASSQDLGTVNTGELFF. DNA of the CDR3: TGTGCCAGCAGCCAAGATCTTGGGACTGTGAACACCGGGGAGCTGTTTTTT. V is TRBV4-2 and J is TRBJ2-2; D is perhaps TRBD2 (6 bases). The length of the CDR3 is 17 residues. The germline V and J ends were trimmed by 0 bases and 1 base, with 12 bases remaining between them. Germline V gene lookup returns CDR1 LGHNA and CDR2 YNFKEQ.